This T cell receptor beta chain was identified in a study of blood T cell repertoires in COVID-19 (TCRdb year 2020). Turning to the overall study: Samples from collaborators originated in the United States, Italy and Spain and spanned both the acute and convalescent phases of COVID-19. The material from the prospective study consisted of cDNA or gDNA derived from T cells, B-cell-depleted T cells, or PBMCs. Subjects who had been exposed to COVID-19, were actively infected with it, or had recovered from it provided the deeply sampled blood TCRbeta repertoires that made up the dataset. A freely available public database, intended as a resource for researchers studying the immune response to SARS-CoV-2, is where the repertoires were released. The samples were drawn from the first 160 participants of the ongoing ImmuneRACE study and from more than 1,000 subjects provided by 6 global collaborators. Sample metadata almost always included a de-identified subject ID, COVID-19 status, age in years and sex. Where available, HLA class I and class II types were taken from metadata supplied by the sample provider and were not determined by assay-based typing. Overall results and qualifications from the work: The quantity of clinical and demographic metadata differed by source and by participant and was supplied without curation.

The immunoSEQ Assay, a bias-controlled multiplex PCR, was used to amplify TCRbeta CDR3 regions from genomic DNA. The authors' analysis ran thus. The number of nucleated cells in each sample was estimated from the amplification of reference gene primers within the assay. To quantify the absolute abundance of each unique TCRbeta CDR3 rearrangement, sequence reads were collapsed and filtered. For each sample, productive Simpson clonality was calculated as the square root of Simpson's diversity index across productive rearrangements. Held by TCRdb, this immuneACCESS table contains in-frame sequences only and omits some clones. Under half of the omission traces to an unresolved V gene where checked; the cause of the rest is unknown. That table is the source of V, J and clone size, and D and trimming were worked out from the DNA. The sample table records 250,000 to 350,000 clones; over 75% of these occur just once. The ten largest clonotypes hold roughly 5.2% of the sample.

In the prospective study, participants were about 18 to 100 years old, resided in under 30 geographic areas of the United States, and were enrolled through a virtual design. In the prospective study, participants were assigned to cohorts based on the clinical history participants reported in a screening survey and a study questionnaire. For ImmuneRACE Cohort 3, a participant was defined as recovered based on two consecutive negative NP/OP PCR tests, clearance by a healthcare professional, or resolution of symptoms. In the prospective study, whole blood, serum and a nasopharyngeal or oropharyngeal swab were collected from each participant by mobile phlebotomists. Participants in the prospective study had the option to provide additional blood draws and questionnaires over an approximately two-month period. Blood samples from the prospective study were shipped frozen or at room temperature prior to DNA extraction.

A remark on this clone: Its antigen remains undetermined. Germline and junction disagree at one end, which may indicate a read error.

From the cysteine through the phenylalanine, the CDR3 covers 14 amino acids. Of the read, only the CDR3 DNA is kept; its 42 bases are in frame from base 1. CDR1 and CDR2 (SGHAT, FQNNGV) derive from the germline V gene. The clonotype was recovered from a woman in her thirties who had recovered from COVID-19. Input material: PBMCs or T cells enriched from blood (not recorded which). The chain is assembled from TRBV11-2 and TRBJ2-7; 7 bases in the junction line up with TRBD1. The DNA sequence follows: TGTGCCAGCAGCATAGACAGGGTGTCCTACGAGCAGTACTTC. Its product reads: CASSIDRVSYEQYF.